These T cell receptor beta chains were read from a single sample in a study of T cell responses to AZD1222 COVID-19 vaccine. Sequencing used immunoSEQ multiplex PCR; TCRdb keeps in-frame clones, though not all of them. The table records fewer than 30,000 clones, more than 70% of them present only once. This specimen was peripheral blood, taken on day 0 of AZD1222 vaccination. The receptor source for this set is an adult in good health. The CDR3 runs from the conserved cysteine through the conserved F or W. D genes are given only for firm matches.

>TRBD1|16|TRBJ1-4|TRBV4-2
CASSQEVGTGQEKLFF
TGTGCCAGCAGCCAAGAGGTCGGGACAGGGCAAGAAAAACTGTTTTTT
>-|12|TRBJ1-6|TRBV6-6
CASSPDRFLLHF
TGTGCCAGCAGCCCCGACAGGTTCTTACTCCACTTT
>TRBD2|14|TRBJ2-7|TRBV5-1
CASFPSGRTYEQYF
TGCGCCAGCTTCCCCAGCGGGAGAACCTACGAGCAGTACTTC
>TRBD1|15|TRBJ1-1|TRBV27
CASSSTGGGYTEAFF
TGTGCCAGCAGTTCCACAGGGGGCGGGTACACTGAAGCTTTCTTT
>-|14|TRBJ1-4|TRBV7-9
CASTPPGVLEKLFF
TGTGCCAGCACCCCTCCAGGGGTACTCGAAAAACTGTTTTTT
>-|13|TRBJ1-5|TRBV19
CASGGQLIQPQHF
TGTGCCAGTGGTGGACAGCTAATACAGCCCCAGCATTTT
>TRBD1|17|TRBJ1-2|TRBV11-3
CASSLDSRPTGGSGYTF
TGTGCCAGCAGCTTAGATTCGAGACCCACAGGGGGCTCTGGCTACACCTTC
>TRBD2|11|TRBJ2-1|TRBV27
CASIAGGSEFF
TGTGCCAGCATCGCGGGAGGGTCGGAGTTCTTC
>-|13|TRBJ1-4|TRBV19
CASSQDGNEKLFF
TGTGCCAGTAGTCAGGACGGGAATGAAAAACTGTTTTTT
>-|18|TRBJ1-2|TRBV29-1
CSVGDPWSLGTGNYGYTF
TGCAGCGTTGGGGATCCTTGGTCATTGGGGACTGGGAACTATGGCTACACCTTC